The present entry profiles one T cell receptor (beta chain) with its context. Authors' methods: Reference gene primer amplification gave nucleated cell count estimates. Generated by immunoSEQ multiplex PCR, the TCRdb table keeps only in-frame clones and is missing some. For V, J and clone size, that table is used; D and trimming come from the DNA. The profile covers about 490,000 clones, with around 85% appearing a single time and roughly 3.1% taken by the ten largest. The sample belongs to a study of blood T cell repertoires in COVID-19. Study information: Acute and convalescent COVID-19 specimens originated in the United States, Italy and Spain. T cells, B-cell-depleted T cells, or PBMCs supplied cDNA or gDNA.

With 3 bases removed from V and 8 bases from J, the gap between germline ends came to 16 bases. Germline-derived CDR1 and CDR2 are SEHNR and FQNEAQ (reference sequence). The CDR3 length is 15 residues. Sequencing was performed on peripheral blood. The genes are TRBV7-9 and TRBJ2-2; perhaps TRBD1 as D (6 bases). This receptor was obtained from a human donor in a cohort sampled during active COVID-19. CDR3 residues: CASSLQGMGTGELFF. The CDR3 DNA reads as TGTGCCAGCAGCTTGCAGGGGATGGGGACGGGGGAGCTGTTTTTT. Combining the CDR3 with reference TRBV7-9 and TRBJ2-2 gives the whole variable domain DTGVSQNPRHKITKRGQNVTFRCDPISEHNRLYWYRQTLGQGPEFLTYFQNEAQLEKSRLLSDRFSAERPKGSFSTLEIQRTEQGDSAMYLCASSLQGMGTGELFFGEGSRLTVL.